The rows below give T cell receptor beta chains drawn from one sample of a study of cytomegalovirus exposure and HLA in healthy donors. Generated by immunoSEQ multiplex PCR, the TCRdb table keeps only in-frame clones and is missing some. The sample carries more than 85,000 clones, 70% to 80% recorded once. The sample consisted of PBMCs. The receptors derive from a male donor in good health and CMV-seropositive. Both conserved end residues are part of each CDR3. A D gene is named only where the DNA matches it firmly. Clone size is shown for a subset of rows, as once, few, many or a class of expanded clone.

size: NA
D: NA
V: TRBV6-6
length: 10
J: TRBJ1-1
CDR3: CASSSLQVFF
DNA: TGTGCCAGCAGTAGCCTACAGGTTTTCTTT

size: few
D: NA
V: TRBV30
length: 13
J: TRBJ1-5
CDR3: CAWSTDSNQPQHF
DNA: TGTGCCTGGAGCACAGATAGCAATCAGCCCCAGCATTTT

size: NA
D: NA
V: TRBV6-5
length: 16
J: TRBJ2-7
CDR3: CASSCSIARGGYEQYF
DNA: TGTGCCAGCAGTTGCTCTATAGCCCGGGGAGGCTACGAGCAGTACTTC

size: NA
D: NA
V: TRBV6-6
length: 14
J: TRBJ2-2
CDR3: CASRSPTSTGELFF
DNA: TGTGCCAGCAGGTCGCCCACTAGCACCGGGGAGCTGTTTTTT

size: NA
D: TRBD2
V: TRBV11-2
length: 14
J: TRBJ2-7
CDR3: CASSRTSASYEQYF
DNA: TGTGCCAGCAGCAGGACTAGCGCCTCCTACGAGCAGTACTTC

size: NA
D: TRBD1
V: TRBV2
length: 14
J: TRBJ2-3
CDR3: CASRTTGPTDTQYF
DNA: TGTGCCAGCAGGACGACAGGGCCTACAGATACGCAGTATTTT

size: NA
D: TRBD1
V: TRBV4-1
length: 16
J: TRBJ1-2
CDR3: CASSQADRGANYGYTF
DNA: TGCGCCAGCAGCCAGGCCGACAGGGGCGCCAACTATGGCTACACCTTC

size: NA
D: NA
V: TRBV11-2
length: 16
J: TRBJ1-3
CDR3: CASSLQSGDSGNTIYF
DNA: TGTGCCAGCAGCTTACAGTCCGGGGACTCTGGAAACACCATATATTTT

size: NA
D: TRBD1
V: TRBV7-6
length: 16
J: TRBJ2-2
CDR3: CASSEGQGNEAGELFF
DNA: TGTGCCAGCAGCGAGGGACAGGGGAATGAGGCCGGGGAGCTGTTTTTT

size: few
D: NA
V: TRBV30
length: 13
J: TRBJ1-1
CDR3: CAWSPHMNTEAFF
DNA: TGTGCCTGGAGTCCCCACATGAACACTGAAGCTTTCTTT

size: NA
D: TRBD1
V: TRBV28
length: 14
J: TRBJ1-1
CDR3: CASSSGQGTGEAFF
DNA: TGTGCCAGCAGCAGTGGACAGGGGACAGGAGAAGCTTTCTTT

size: NA
D: TRBD1
V: TRBV29-1
length: 13
J: TRBJ2-5
CDR3: CSVLGTGWETQYF
DNA: TGCAGCGTACTGGGGACAGGGTGGGAGACCCAGTACTTC

size: NA
D: NA
V: TRBV6-1
length: 14
J: TRBJ2-3
CDR3: CASSGDISTDTQYF
DNA: TGTGCCAGCAGTGGGGACATCAGCACAGATACGCAGTATTTT

size: NA
D: NA
V: TRBV25-1
length: 15
J: TRBJ2-2
CDR3: CASRETTGNTGELFF
DNA: TGTGCCAGCAGAGAGACGACAGGGAACACCGGGGAGCTGTTTTTT

size: few
D: NA
V: TRBV5-1
length: 14
J: TRBJ1-4
CDR3: CASSLTGRNEKLFF
DNA: TGCGCCAGCAGCTTGACAGGACGTAATGAAAAACTGTTTTTT

size: NA
D: NA
V: TRBV5-1
length: 15
J: TRBJ2-2
CDR3: CASSLRQVVTGELFF
DNA: TGCGCCAGCTCATTGAGACAGGTAGTCACCGGGGAGCTGTTTTTT

size: few
D: TRBD1
V: TRBV18
length: 14
J: TRBJ1-1
CDR3: CASSPGQANTEAFF
DNA: TGTGCCAGCTCCCCCGGACAGGCTAACACTGAAGCTTTCTTT

size: NA
D: NA
V: TRBV18
length: 13
J: TRBJ2-1
CDR3: CASSPPSYNEQFF
DNA: TGTGCCAGCTCACCCCCTAGCTACAATGAGCAGTTCTTC

size: once
D: NA
V: TRBV28
length: 16
J: TRBJ2-1
CDR3: CASSFLADHLGGEQFF
DNA: TGTGCCAGCAGTTTCCTAGCGGACCACCTAGGGGGTGAGCAGTTCTTC

size: NA
D: TRBD1
V: TRBV7-6
length: 18
J: TRBJ2-1
CDR3: CASSLQQGAFFAYNEQFF
DNA: TGTGCCAGCAGCTTACAACAGGGGGCCTTCTTCGCCTACAATGAGCAGTTCTTC

size: NA
D: TRBD1
V: TRBV6-6
length: 15
J: TRBJ2-5
CDR3: CASSYAGQGGETQYF
DNA: TGTGCCAGCAGTTACGCCGGACAGGGTGGAGAGACCCAGTACTTC

size: NA
D: NA
V: TRBV29-1
length: 11
J: TRBJ2-1
CDR3: CSVESYNEQFF
DNA: TGCAGCGTTGAGTCTTACAATGAGCAGTTCTTC

size: once
D: TRBD2
V: TRBV6-5
length: 14
J: TRBJ2-3
CDR3: CATAGLAGTDTQYF
DNA: TGTGCCACCGCGGGACTAGCTGGCACAGATACGCAGTATTTT

size: NA
D: TRBD1
V: TRBV27
length: 15
J: TRBJ2-1
CDR3: CASAPGTGGYNEQFF
DNA: TGTGCCAGCGCCCCCGGGACAGGCGGTTACAATGAGCAGTTCTTC

size: few
D: NA
V: TRBV27
length: 14
J: TRBJ2-1
CDR3: CASSWLVGQREQFF
DNA: TGTGCCAGCAGTTGGCTGGTGGGGCAGAGAGAGCAGTTCTTC

size: NA
D: TRBD2
V: TRBV13
length: 18
J: TRBJ2-1
CDR3: CASSTTSLAAFKRNEQFF
DNA: TGTGCCAGCAGCACTACCTCGCTAGCGGCCTTTAAGCGCAATGAGCAGTTCTTC

size: NA
D: TRBD1
V: TRBV18
length: 17
J: TRBJ1-1
CDR3: CASSSLQGGRVDTEAFF
DNA: TGTGCCAGCTCCTCATTACAGGGGGGCCGGGTGGACACTGAAGCTTTCTTT